Below are 5 T cell receptor beta chains sequenced from a single sample in a study of cytomegalovirus exposure and HLA in healthy donors. Both 60 Vbeta primers and 13 Jbeta primers went into the PCR. Data came from immunoSEQ multiplex PCR; TCRdb stores just in-frame clones and leaves some out. There are 100,000 to 150,000 clones in the sample; about 15% occur only once, and about 3.1% lies in the top ten. Sequencing used PBMCs. All receptors come from a female donor in good health and CMV-seropositive.

This clone was seen only a few times. V usage is TRBV28 and J usage is TRBJ2-7, with 11 positions matching TRBD1. CDR1 and CDR2 from the germline V gene are MDHEN and SYDVKM. Trimming at V came to 3 bases and at J to 5 bases, leaving 12 bases not matched to a gene. The CDR3 runs to 17 residues. CDR3 DNA sequence: TGTGCCAGCAGTTTCTACCCAGCAGGGACAGGGGGACACGAGCAGTACTTC. Amino acids: CASSFYPAGTGGHEQYF.

This clone was observed a handful of times. The V and J genes are TRBV25-1 and TRBJ1-6, with D hard to call. Per germline, CDR1 MGHDK and CDR2 SYGVNS. The CDR3 is made up of 14 amino acids. Trimming stripped 7 bases from V and 5 bases from J, with 12 bases between. The CDR3 spells CASTESGHNSPLHF. CDR3 DNA: TGTGCCAGCACCGAGTCAGGCCATAATTCACCCCTCCACTTT.

Regarding this clone: Other DNA variants within this sample encode the same CDR3. This chain joins TRBV2 and TRBJ2-1; D remains ambiguous. The CDR3 runs to 15 residues. Germline V gene sequence: CDR1 SNHLY, CDR2 FYNNEI. The V end lost 1 base, the J end lost 1 base, and 8 bases lay between the germline ends. CDR3 protein: CASSEDRSSYNEQFF. The DNA for the CDR3 is TGTGCCAGCAGTGAAGATAGATCTTCCTACAATGAGCAGTTCTTC.

The rearrangement uses TRBV6-5 and TRBJ1-5; no clear D gene. V lost 0 bases and J lost 5, with 5 bases in between. This CDR3 spans 13 amino acids. Germline lookup yields CDR1 MNHEY and CDR2 SVGAGI. The CDR3 DNA follows: TGTGCCAGCAGTTACTCTCGGGATCAGCCCCAGCATTTT. Amino acid sequence: CASSYSRDQPQHF.

The rearrangement joins TRBV4-1 to TRBJ2-7; 7 positions agree with TRBD1. The CDR3 runs 15 residues. Germline loops: CDR1 MGHRA, CDR2 YSYEKL. The V gene end was trimmed by 1 base and the J gene end by 0 bases; junction bases not matched to a gene: 3. CDR3 in DNA: TGCGCCAGCAGCCAAGCGGACAGGAGCTCCTACGAGCAGTACTTC. Translation gives CASSQADRSSYEQYF.